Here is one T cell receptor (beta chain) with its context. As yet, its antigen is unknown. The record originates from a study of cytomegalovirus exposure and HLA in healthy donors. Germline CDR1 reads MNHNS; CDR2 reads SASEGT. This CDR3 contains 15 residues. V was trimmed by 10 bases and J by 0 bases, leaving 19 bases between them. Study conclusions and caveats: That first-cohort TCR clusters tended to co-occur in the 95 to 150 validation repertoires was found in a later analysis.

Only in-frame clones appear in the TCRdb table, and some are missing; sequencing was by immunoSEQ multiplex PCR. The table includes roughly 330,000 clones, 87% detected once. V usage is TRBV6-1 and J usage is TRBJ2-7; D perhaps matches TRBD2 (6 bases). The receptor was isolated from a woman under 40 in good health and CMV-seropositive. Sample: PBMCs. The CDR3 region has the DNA TGTGCCACCCCCAGGGACTCTCGAAGCTCCTACGAGCAGTACTTC. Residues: CATPRDSRSSYEQYF.